This passage covers 28 T cell receptor beta chains from one sample sequenced in a study of T cells in Graves' hyperthyroidism and ophthalmopathy. RNA transcripts served as the template for amplifying TCR beta CDR3 regions. Primed by the HTBI set, a first-round RT-PCR was run on the TCR CDR3. TCRdb used MiXCR to reprocess the multiplex PCR reads, holding one entry per CDR3 protein. This sample carries approximately 510,000 distinct CDR3 sequences, over 35% of them seen once, and the ten largest clones take around 47%. The specimen sequenced was peripheral blood or thyroid tissue (not recorded which). All receptors come from an adult woman with Graves' disease, either hyperthyroidism or ophthalmopathy (not recorded which).

The V call is TRBV27, the J call TRBJ1-4, with D perhaps TRBD1 (5 bases). The CDR3 has 14 amino acids. V gave up 2 bases and J gave up 7 bases, with 11 bases separating them. CDR1 is MNHEY and CDR2 is SMNVEV in the germline V gene (reference sequence). In nucleotides, the CDR3 is TGTGCCAGCAGTTTACATGGGAGGGGTGAAAAACTGTTTTTT. As protein: CASSLHGRGEKLFF.

This clonotype was observed a handful of times. The chain carries TRBV25-1 and TRBJ2-6; TRBD1 might be the D (6 bases). Between the trimmed V and J ends, which lost 3 bases and 0 bases, there was a span of 12 bases. The CDR3 is 17 amino acids. The germline V gene has CDR1 MGHDK and CDR2 SYGVNS. In DNA form, the CDR3 reads TGTGCCAGCAGTGACAACAGGGAGAACTCTGGGGCCAACGTCCTGACTTTC. It encodes CASSDNRENSGANVLTF. Full variable domain (rest looked up from reference TRBV25-1 and TRBJ2-6): EADIYQTPRYLVIGTGKKITLECSQTMGHDKMYWYQQDPGMELHLIHYSYGVNSTEKGDLSSESTVSRIRTEHFPLTLESARPSHTSQYLCASSDNRENSGANVLTFGAGSRLTVL.

This clonotype appeared a few times. The chain employs TRBV29-1 and TRBJ1-5; maybe TRBD1 (6 bases). The CDR3 runs 13 residues. Germline assignment: CDR1 SQVTM and CDR2 ANQGSEA. Trimming stripped 6 bases from V and 6 bases from J, with 15 bases between. This CDR3 reads CSVLVQGGQPQHF. CDR3 nucleotide sequence: TGCAGCGTGTTGGTACAGGGAGGTCAGCCCCAGCATTTT.

In this sample, this clonotype turned up a few times. The chain links TRBV7-9 to TRBJ2-3; TRBD2 matches 10 bases. The junction had 1 base not matched to a gene; V was cut back by 0 bases and J by 1 base. CDR3 size: 16 residues. Per the germline V gene, CDR1 is SEHNR and CDR2 is FQNEAQ (reference sequence). The CDR3 is CASSLATSGGTDTQYF. In DNA form, the CDR3 reads TGTGCCAGCAGCTTAGCAACTAGCGGGGGCACAGATACGCAGTATTTT.

This clonotype has ten or more counts. The rearrangement links TRBV20-1 to TRBJ2-7, with D possibly TRBD2 on 6 matching bases. V lost 1 base to trimming and J lost 2 bases, with 12 bases between them. In germline, CDR1 is DFQATT, CDR2 SNEGSKA (reference sequence). The CDR3 has 14 amino acids. The CDR3 spells CSARVGGTTYEQYF. DNA of the CDR3: TGCAGTGCTAGAGTCGGGGGAACCACCTACGAGCAGTACTTC.

This clonotype was counted a few times. V usage is TRBV10-3 and J usage is TRBJ2-7; TRBD1 matches 9 bases. This CDR3 contains 14 residues. Germline V gene sequence: CDR1 ENHRY, CDR2 SYGVKD. J lost 5 bases, V lost 10 bases, and 12 bases had no gene match. The CDR3 spells CATGKAGQGNEQYF. DNA of the CDR3: TGTGCCACCGGGAAAGCGGGACAGGGTAACGAGCAGTACTTC.

This chain links TRBV29-1 with TRBJ2-2; D gene uncertain. The CDR3 spans 13 residues. V was shortened by 2 bases and J by 2 bases, with 6 bases between the two germline ends. The germline gives CDR1 SQVTM, CDR2 ANQGSEA. CDR3 amino acids: CSVEFANTGELFF. DNA of the CDR3: TGCAGCGTTGAATTTGCCAACACCGGGGAGCTGTTTTTT.

The chain links TRBV20-1 to TRBJ2-2; 11 bases agree with TRBD2. Germline CDR1 reads DFQATT; CDR2 reads SNEGSKA (reference sequence). The CDR3 consists of 16 residues. V lost 5 bases, J lost 5 bases, and 10 bases stayed unmatched. CDR3 nucleotide sequence: TGCAGTGCTGACAGACTAGCGGGGACGGGGACCGGGGAGCTGTTTTTT. It codes for CSADRLAGTGTGELFF.

This sequence joins TRBV9 and TRBJ1-5; D is unclear. This CDR3 spans 13 amino acids. Per the germline V gene, CDR1 is SGDLS and CDR2 is YYNGEE. The V end lost 4 bases, the J end lost 6 bases, and 11 bases lay between the germline ends. CDR3 amino acids: CASSPSSSQPQHF. CDR3 bases: TGTGCCAGCAGCCCGTCCTCGAGTCAGCCCCAGCATTTT.

The CDR3 DNA reads TGCAGTGCTAACCGACCAGACAGGGGTGATCAGCCCCAGCATTTT. Protein product: CSANRPDRGDQPQHF. The chain recombines TRBV20-1 with TRBJ1-5, with TRBD1 matching over 8 bases. Germline CDR1 and CDR2: DFQATT and SNEGSKA (reference sequence). Losses at the gene ends were 4 bases for V and 5 bases for J; bases not matched to a gene: 10. This CDR3 has 15 residues.

A word on this clonotype: Without the conserved terminal phenylalanine or tryptophan, this CDR3 likely stems from a read error. No DNA is shown, since the ends of the CDR3 on it are uncertain; the CDR3 is the one TCRdb lists. The chain carries TRBV13 and TRBJ1-3; the tabulated D call, TRBD1, remains unverified against the DNA. In germline, CDR1 is PRHDT, CDR2 FYEKMQ (reference sequence). The CDR3 length is 8 residues, termini included. The CDR3 is CASSFSTG.

Only a few counts were recorded for this clonotype. The J gene is TRBJ1-6, the V gene TRBV20-1; tentative D call: TRBD1 (6 bases). V was trimmed by 6 bases and J by 4 bases, leaving 13 bases between them. Germline V gene sequence: CDR1 DFQATT, CDR2 SNEGSKA (reference sequence). The CDR3 has 14 amino acids. The CDR3 loop reads CSAKTGTYNSPLHF. The CDR3 DNA follows: TGCAGTGCCAAAACCGGGACATATAATTCACCCCTCCACTTT.

On this clonotype itself: Sequence at one end of the junction differs from germline and may be a read error. This sequence joins TRBV29-1 and TRBJ1-1; D is perhaps TRBD1 (6 bases). CDR1 and CDR2 (germline): SQVTM, ANQGSEA. The CDR3 length is 14 residues. The CDR3 DNA is TGTGCCCGAACCCGGACAGAAGGGAACACTGAAGCTTTCTTT. Residues: CARTRTEGNTEAFF.

V usage is TRBV5-1 and J usage is TRBJ2-7; the match to TRBD1 covers 9 bases. Looked up from germline, CDR1 is SGHRS and CDR2 is YFSETQ. The CDR3 spans 14 residues. With V trimmed by 6 bases and J by 2 bases, 6 bases remained unmatched. The CDR3 protein is CASTGQGKTYEQYF. CDR3 nucleotides: TGCGCCAGCACCGGACAGGGGAAAACCTACGAGCAGTACTTC.

Comment on this clonotype: A read error is possible here, since a much larger clone lies one base away. This sequence joins TRBV7-4 and TRBJ2-7; D is possibly TRBD2 (5 bases). Trimming took off 0 bases at V and 3 bases at J, with 15 bases between the two ends. Germline loops: CDR1 SGHVT, CDR2 SQSDAQ. This CDR3 comprises 16 residues. The CDR3 DNA is TGTGCCAGCAGCTTAGCGGCAGGTTACGGGGACTACGAGCAGTACTTC. This sequence encodes CASSLAAGYGDYEQYF.

This clonotype was counted many times. J is TRBJ1-2 and V is TRBV2, with 7 bases fitting TRBD1. The trim removed 6 bases at V and 2 bases at J, leaving 12 bases unmatched. The CDR3 runs to 16 residues. From germline, CDR1 is SNHLY and CDR2 FYNNEI. CDR3 nucleotide sequence: TGTGCCAGCAGAGGGACAGCAACATCAATGAACTATGGCTACACCTTC. Translated, it gives CASRGTATSMNYGYTF.

This clonotype was observed many times. J is TRBJ1-2 and V is TRBV13, with 8 bases fitting TRBD1. Looked up from germline, CDR1 is PRHDT and CDR2 is FYEKMQ (reference sequence). The CDR3 runs 13 residues. Trimming cost V 4 bases and J 5 bases; bases outside gene matches: 3. CDR3 protein: CASSSDRAYGYTF. The CDR3 DNA reads as TGTGCCAGCAGCTCGGACAGGGCGTATGGCTACACCTTC.

The chain is built from TRBV15 and TRBJ2-5; a possible D gene is TRBD1 (6 bases). The CDR3 loop spans 13 amino acids. V was clipped by 5 bases and J by 9 bases, with 16 bases between them. CDR1 and CDR2 from the germline V gene are LNHNV and YYDKDF (reference sequence). CDR3 coding DNA: TGTGCCACCAGCTCCTCAGACAGGCCTGCCCAGTACTTC. Its protein product is CATSSSDRPAQYF. The whole variable domain, remainder taken from reference TRBV15 and TRBJ2-5, is DAMVIQNPRYQVTQFGKPVTLSCSQTLNHNVMYWYQQKSSQAPKLLFHYYDKDFNNEADTPDNFQSRRPNTSFCFLDIRSPGLGDTAMYLCATSSSDRPAQYFGPGTRLLVL.

Ten or more counts support this clonotype. This chain links TRBV7-3 with TRBJ2-2, with a weak D call TRBD2 (5 bases). Trimming left V 2 bases short and J 7 bases short, with 17 bases between. Germline assignment: CDR1 SGHTA and CDR2 FQGTGA. CDR3 size: 16 residues. The chain's CDR3 is CASSLYSTTRSGELFF. The DNA of the CDR3 is TGTGCCAGCAGCTTATATTCAACTACTAGAAGCGGGGAGCTGTTTTTT. The whole variable domain, filled in from reference TRBV7-3 and TRBJ2-2, reads GAGVSQTPSNKVTEKGKYVELRCDPISGHTALYWYRQSLGQGPEFLIYFQGTGAADDSGLPNDRFFAVRPEGSVSTLKIQRTERGDSAVYLCASSLYSTTRSGELFFGEGSRLTVL.

The V call is TRBV7-3, the J call TRBJ2-7, with 8 bases aligning to TRBD2. The V segment lost 5 bases and the J segment 6 bases; nucleotides outside the gene matches: 3. The CDR3 extends over 12 amino acids. Germline assignment: CDR1 SGHTA and CDR2 FQGTGA. CDR3 loop: CASSRAGGEQYF. DNA for the CDR3: TGTGCCAGCAGCCGCGCGGGGGGCGAGCAGTACTTC.

This clonotype came up many times. The DNA for the CDR3 is TGTGCCAGCAGCGTGGAACAGGGCTCGACCCTCCACTTT. Translating gives CASSVEQGSTLHF. The gene calls are TRBV9 and TRBJ1-6, with D maybe TRBD1 (6 bases). Trimming removed 2 bases from V and 14 bases from J, with 14 bases in between. The germline V gene has CDR1 SGDLS and CDR2 YYNGEE. The CDR3 is made up of 13 amino acids. Supplemented by reference TRBV9 and TRBJ1-6, the full variable domain reads DSGVTQTPKHLITATGQRVTLRCSPRSGDLSVYWYQQSLDQGLQFLIQYYNGEERAKGNILERFSAQQFPDLHSELNLSSLELGDSALYFCASSVEQGSTLHFGNGTRLTVT.

This rearrangement joins TRBV7-9 to TRBJ2-2; perhaps TRBD1 as D (6 bases). The germline V gene has CDR1 SEHNR and CDR2 FQNEAQ (reference sequence). Trimming left V 5 bases short and J 5 bases short, with 9 bases between. The CDR3 consists of 13 residues. CDR3 protein: CASSAGVTGELFF. Here the CDR3 DNA reads TGTGCCAGCAGCGCAGGGGTGACCGGGGAGCTGTTTTTT. Full variable domain (missing parts from reference TRBV7-9 and TRBJ2-2): DTGVSQNPRHKITKRGQNVTFRCDPISEHNRLYWYRQTLGQGPEFLTYFQNEAQLEKSRLLSDRFSAERPKGSFSTLEIQRTEQGDSAMYLCASSAGVTGELFFGEGSRLTVL.

The genes are TRBV25-1 and TRBJ2-7; D is uncertain. The V end lost 4 bases, the J end lost 2 bases, and 6 bases lay between the germline ends. The CDR3 totals 12 residues. Germline values: CDR1 MGHDK, CDR2 SYGVNS. The CDR3 here is CASSGLTYEQYF. The CDR3 DNA reads TGTGCCAGCAGTGGTCTAACCTACGAGCAGTACTTC.

This clonotype was detected many times. J is TRBJ2-2 and V is TRBV7-6; TRBD2 agrees at 8 bases. The CDR3 totals 17 residues. The V gene's germline CDR1 is SGHVS and CDR2 FNYEAQ. V lost 6 bases, J lost 4 bases, and 13 bases stayed unmatched. CDR3 amino acids: CASRPSGSRGATGELFF. In nucleotides, the CDR3 is TGTGCCAGCAGGCCCAGCGGGAGTAGGGGGGCCACCGGGGAGCTGTTTTTT.

The rearrangement links TRBV28 to TRBJ2-7; D is ambiguous. Between the trimmed V and J ends, which lost 3 bases and 4 bases, there was a span of 10 bases. This CDR3 is built from 13 residues. Germline V gives CDR1 MDHEN, CDR2 SYDVKM. The CDR3 loop reads CASSFRPIYEQYF. DNA for the CDR3: TGTGCCAGCAGTTTCCGACCTATTTACGAGCAGTACTTC.

In this sample, this clonotype turned up a few times. The genes are TRBV28 and TRBJ1-6; no clear D. The V and J ends lost 6 bases and 0 bases respectively, with 3 bases between them. Germline values: CDR1 MDHEN, CDR2 SYDVKM. This CDR3 is 13 amino acids long. For the CDR3, the DNA is TGTGCCAGCAGGGTCTCCTATAATTCACCCCTCCACTTT. The encoded protein is CASRVSYNSPLHF.

This clonotype has just a few counts. The V call is TRBV7-8, the J call TRBJ1-2, with TRBD1 matching 9 bases. This CDR3 comprises 12 residues. The V and J ends lost 5 bases and 10 bases, in that order; junction bases with no gene match: 5. The germline CDR1 and CDR2 sequences are SGHVS and FQNEAQ. CDR3 residues: CASSLGQGDYTF. CDR3 in DNA: TGTGCCAGCAGCCTGGGACAGGGTGACTACACCTTC.

This rearrangement joins TRBV7-9 to TRBJ1-6; perhaps TRBD1 as D (5 bases). Germline V gene data show CDR1 as SEHNR and CDR2 as FQNEAQ (reference sequence). The CDR3 loop spans 15 amino acids. The V and J ends lost 5 bases and 7 bases respectively, with 15 bases between them. The CDR3 DNA sequence: TGTGCCAGCAGCCCACGGGAGGGGCTGAATTCACCCCTCCACTTT. This encodes CASSPREGLNSPLHF.